What follows describes a single T cell receptor (beta chain). What it binds is unknown. These data originate in a study of T-cell memory formation after mild COVID-19. Study at large: Among the donors, TCR clusters were largely specific to each donor. Study conclusions and caveats: A subset of responding clones appeared in pre-infection memory, suggesting cross-reactive memory joined.

5'RACE primed at constant segments yielded TCR alpha and TCR beta cDNA libraries bearing sample barcodes and UMIs. One entry per CDR3 protein results from TCRdb running MiXCR on the 5' RACE reads. The sample includes more than 300,000 distinct CDR3 sequences, roughly 19% of them seen just once. V was pared by 8 bases and J by 10 bases, with 3 bases of the junction left unmatched. This CDR3 region has 11 residues. Germline CDR1 and CDR2: MDHEN and SYDVKM. The genes are TRBV28 and TRBJ2-1; TRBD1 agrees at 9 bases. The receptor was isolated from a man between 18 and 35 years old who had mild COVID-19 (a few samples of this study predate the infection). Cell type and time point are not known. The sequencing input was PBMCs or a T cell subset sorted from them (not recorded which). The CDR3: CASHTGGEQFF. CDR3 bases: TGTGCCAGCCACACAGGGGGCGAGCAGTTCTTC.